This T cell receptor beta chain is drawn from a study of blood T cell repertoires in COVID-19. Overall study: Acute and convalescent COVID-19 samples came from the United States, Italy and Spain. T cells, B-cell-depleted T cells, or PBMCs supplied cDNA or gDNA.

Methods used by the authors: Estimation of nucleated cell counts relied on the amplification of reference gene primers. TCRdb keeps only in-frame clones here, not all; method: immunoSEQ multiplex PCR. V and J calls and clone size follow that table, whereas D and trimming were derived from the DNA. Of under 40,000 clones detected, approximately 80% appear once; the ten largest clones hold about 14%. This CDR3 is built from 17 residues. With V trimmed by 1 base and J by 5 bases, 10 bases remained unmatched. Germline CDR1 MGHDK, CDR2 SYGVNS. The clonotype was recovered from a man between 45 and 60 years old with active or convalescent COVID-19. Sequenced sample: peripheral blood. V is TRBV25-1 and J is TRBJ2-2; TRBD2 matches 7 bases. For the CDR3, the DNA is TGTGCCAGCAGTGAATCTAAGGGAGGGGTTAGGACCGGGGAGCTGTTTTTT. It yields the protein CASSESKGGVRTGELFF.